Listed below are T cell receptor beta chains from one sample, sequenced in a study of vaccination and CD4 T cells after COVID-19. Their target antigens are unknown. A single record per CDR3 protein comes from TCRdb applying MiXCR to the PCR reads. In the table there are 12,000 or so distinct CDR3 sequences, roughly 27% of which are singletons. The specimen comprised CD4+ T cells from blood, cultured in vitro, sampled before SARS-CoV-2 vaccination. The source is a human donor who received a COVID-19 vaccine. The CDR3 runs from the conserved cysteine through the conserved F or W. Fields, in order: V gene, D gene, CDR3 length, J gene, clone size, CDR3 DNA, CDR3 protein. A D gene is named only where the DNA matches it firmly. Only part of the rows carry a size: once, few, many, or a class if the clone is expanded.

V gene: TRBV11-3; D gene: -; CDR3 length: 13; J gene: TRBJ2-2; clone size: -; CDR3 DNA: TGTGCCAGCAGCTTGGGCGGCACCGGGGAGCTGTTTTTT; CDR3 protein: CASSLGGTGELFF
V gene: TRBV7-2; D gene: TRBD1; CDR3 length: 14; J gene: TRBJ2-7; clone size: -; CDR3 DNA: TGTGCCAGCAGCTTTGGACAGGGGTATTACGAGCAGTACTTC; CDR3 protein: CASSFGQGYYEQYF
V gene: TRBV6-1; D gene: -; CDR3 length: 13; J gene: TRBJ1-1; clone size: few; CDR3 DNA: TGTGCCAGTTTCTCGCAAGGGAACACTGAAGCTTTCTTT; CDR3 protein: CASFSQGNTEAFF
V gene: TRBV2; D gene: TRBD2; CDR3 length: 14; J gene: TRBJ2-5; clone size: few; CDR3 DNA: TGTGCCAGCAGTGAAGTGCGGGGGGGCAATATGGGGTACTTC; CDR3 protein: CASSEVRGGNMGYF
V gene: TRBV19; D gene: -; CDR3 length: 12; J gene: TRBJ1-2; clone size: -; CDR3 DNA: TGTGCCAGTAGTACCCGCCCTGGGGGCTACACCTTC; CDR3 protein: CASSTRPGGYTF
V gene: TRBV30; D gene: -; CDR3 length: 13; J gene: TRBJ1-1; clone size: few; CDR3 DNA: TGTGCCTGGAGTGTACGAGAGAACACTGAAGCTTTCTTT; CDR3 protein: CAWSVRENTEAFF
V gene: TRBV12-3/TRBV12-4; D gene: -; CDR3 length: 16; J gene: TRBJ2-7; clone size: once; CDR3 DNA: TGTGCCAGCAGTTTAGCGAGGCAGGGAGGAGCTTACGAGCAGCACTTC; CDR3 protein: CASSLARQGGAYEQHF
V gene: TRBV18; D gene: -; CDR3 length: 14; J gene: TRBJ1-6; clone size: -; CDR3 DNA: TGTGCCAGCTCACTCCGAGGGGAAAATTCACCCCTCCACTTT; CDR3 protein: CASSLRGENSPLHF
V gene: TRBV20-1; D gene: TRBD2; CDR3 length: 16; J gene: TRBJ2-1; clone size: -; CDR3 DNA: TGCAGTGCTAGTAGCGGGCTAGCGGGGGAGACCGAGGAGCAGTTCTTC; CDR3 protein: CSASSGLAGETEEQFF
V gene: TRBV11-3; D gene: -; CDR3 length: 17; J gene: TRBJ1-2; clone size: few; CDR3 DNA: TGTGCCAGCAGCTCACCCTCCGATTTAGAATCAAACTATGGCTACACCTTC; CDR3 protein: CASSSPSDLESNYGYTF
V gene: TRBV6-1; D gene: TRBD1; CDR3 length: 16; J gene: TRBJ1-4; clone size: -; CDR3 DNA: TGTGCCAGCAGGTCCTTACAGGGGTGGGGTAATGAAAAACTGTTTTTT; CDR3 protein: CASRSLQGWGNEKLFF
V gene: TRBV29-1; D gene: -; CDR3 length: 14; J gene: TRBJ1-3; clone size: few; CDR3 DNA: TGCAGCGTTGAAGCCCCGGATTCTGGAAACACCATATATTTT; CDR3 protein: CSVEAPDSGNTIYF
V gene: TRBV27; D gene: -; CDR3 length: 16; J gene: TRBJ2-2; clone size: few; CDR3 DNA: TGTGCCAGCAGTCCAACGTGGACGGCGGACACCGGGGAGCTGTTTTTT; CDR3 protein: CASSPTWTADTGELFF
V gene: TRBV2; D gene: TRBD2; CDR3 length: 11; J gene: TRBJ2-7; clone size: few; CDR3 DNA: TGTGCCAGCAGTGTTAGCGGGGTCTTGTCCTTC; CDR3 protein: CASSVSGVLSF
V gene: TRBV20-1; D gene: TRBD2; CDR3 length: 15; J gene: TRBJ2-7; clone size: -; CDR3 DNA: TGCAGTGCTAGACACCTAGCGGGGGGGCGTGACGAGCAGTACTTC; CDR3 protein: CSARHLAGGRDEQYF
V gene: TRBV18; D gene: -; CDR3 length: 15; J gene: TRBJ2-1; clone size: -; CDR3 DNA: TGTGCCAGCTCACCACCAGGGAGCGCCTACAATGAGCAGTTCTTC; CDR3 protein: CASSPPGSAYNEQFF
V gene: TRBV7-2; D gene: -; CDR3 length: 15; J gene: TRBJ2-7; clone size: -; CDR3 DNA: TGTGCCAGCAGCTTAGGTCCTACCAACTCCTACGAGCAGTACTTC; CDR3 protein: CASSLGPTNSYEQYF
V gene: TRBV5-6; D gene: TRBD1; CDR3 length: 16; J gene: TRBJ2-2; clone size: -; CDR3 DNA: TGTGCCAGCAGCTTGACCGGGACAGTGAACACCGGGGAGCTGTTTTTT; CDR3 protein: CASSLTGTVNTGELFF
V gene: TRBV18; D gene: -; CDR3 length: 16; J gene: TRBJ2-7; clone size: -; CDR3 DNA: TGTGCCAGCTCACCACCGGGAGGCGACACATCCTACGAGCAGTACTTC; CDR3 protein: CASSPPGGDTSYEQYF
V gene: TRBV19; D gene: TRBD2; CDR3 length: 17; J gene: TRBJ2-5; clone size: -; CDR3 DNA: TGTGCCAGTAGTACGGGACTAGCGGGGAGATCCCAAGAGACCCAGTACTTC; CDR3 protein: CASSTGLAGRSQETQYF
V gene: TRBV24-1; D gene: TRBD1; CDR3 length: 15; J gene: TRBJ1-2; clone size: -; CDR3 DNA: TGTGCCACCAGTGACCCAGGGACAGGGAACTATGGCTACACCTTC; CDR3 protein: CATSDPGTGNYGYTF
V gene: TRBV7-9; D gene: TRBD2; CDR3 length: 17; J gene: TRBJ2-7; clone size: -; CDR3 DNA: TGTGCCAGCAGCTTGGGGGTGGGGGGGATTAGCCTCTCCGAGCAGTACTTC; CDR3 protein: CASSLGVGGISLSEQYF
V gene: TRBV7-9; D gene: -; CDR3 length: 16; J gene: TRBJ1-6; clone size: few; CDR3 DNA: TGTGCCAGCAGCTTAGTAGTCAGACCCTATAATTCACCCCTCCACTTT; CDR3 protein: CASSLVVRPYNSPLHF